These 9 T cell receptor beta chains came from one sample sequenced in a study of cytomegalovirus exposure and HLA in healthy donors. 60 Vbeta and 13 Jbeta primers were used in PCR. Measured with immunoSEQ multiplex PCR; TCRdb has only the in-frame clones, and not every one. The sample lists under 250,000 clones, 70% to 90% occurring once. Specimen: PBMCs. These TCRs come from a girl between 2 and 10 years old in good health and CMV-seronegative.

The chain recombines TRBV27 with TRBJ2-7; unclear D gene. The V and J ends lost 3 bases and 0 bases respectively, with 15 bases between them. Germline loops: CDR1 MNHEY, CDR2 SMNVEV (reference sequence). The CDR3 has 16 amino acids. In nucleotides, the CDR3 is TGTGCCAGCAGTTTCTCAGCGTCCATCCCCTCCTACGAGCAGTACTTC. It yields the protein CASSFSASIPSYEQYF.

This clone was seen only a few times. V is TRBV5-8 and J is TRBJ2-5, with D possibly being TRBD1 (6 bases). Germline loops: CDR1 SGHTS, CDR2 YDEGEE. V dropped 0 bases and J dropped 9 bases, with 18 bases sitting between them. CDR3 length: 15 residues. CDR3 DNA sequence: TGTGCCAGCAGCTTGGAGGGCAGGGGACCCGGGGCCCAGTACTTC. It codes for CASSLEGRGPGAQYF.

The chain combines TRBV5-1 with TRBJ1-5, with 7 positions matching TRBD1. Losses at the gene ends were 0 bases for V and 2 bases for J; bases not matched to a gene: 11. The CDR3 has 18 amino acids. CDR1 SGHRS and CDR2 YFSETQ come from the germline V gene. The CDR3 DNA reads as TGCGCCAGCAGCTTGGGACCTACAGGGGCCGGTGGCAATCAGCCCCAGCATTTT. Protein sequence: CASSLGPTGAGGNQPQHF.

The chain carries TRBV7-2 and TRBJ2-2; weak D call: TRBD2 (6 bases). The germline CDR1 and CDR2 sequences are SGHTA and FQGNSA. Trimming took 0 bases from V and 4 from J, leaving 9 bases between them. The CDR3 extends over 15 amino acids. CDR3 residues: CASSLAGGLTGELFF. For the CDR3, the DNA is TGTGCCAGCAGCTTAGCGGGAGGACTCACCGGGGAGCTGTTTTTT.

The rearrangement joins TRBV9 to TRBJ2-3; TRBD2 might be the D (7 bases). Between the trimmed V and J ends, which lost 4 bases and 2 bases, there was a span of 14 bases. Germline V gene lookup returns CDR1 SGDLS and CDR2 YYNGEE. The CDR3 contains 15 residues. The CDR3 coding sequence is TGTGCCAGCAGCCCCCTAGGGGGGGTCACAGATACGCAGTATTTT. Translated, it gives CASSPLGGVTDTQYF. Full variable domain (missing parts from reference TRBV9 and TRBJ2-3): DSGVTQTPKHLITATGQRVTLRCSPRSGDLSVYWYQQSLDQGLQFLIQYYNGEERAKGNILERFSAQQFPDLHSELNLSSLELGDSALYFCASSPLGGVTDTQYFGPGTRLTVL.

V is TRBV4-2 and J is TRBJ2-3, with D possibly TRBD2 on 7 matching bases. CDR1 and CDR2 (germline): LGHNA, YNFKEQ. The ends were cut back, 1 base at V and 0 bases at J, with 14 bases in the middle. This CDR3 spans 17 amino acids. The CDR3 DNA reads TGTGCCAGCAGCCAAGTCCGACGGGGGGCTAGCACAGATACGCAGTATTTT. Its protein is CASSQVRRGASTDTQYF.

The chain combines TRBV20-1 with TRBJ2-3; weak D call: TRBD1 (6 bases). CDR3 length equals 11 residues. CDR1 is DFQATT and CDR2 is SNEGSKA in the germline V gene (reference sequence). The ends were cut back, 6 bases at V and 10 bases at J, with 14 bases in the middle. CDR3 in amino acids: CSAPRGSAQYF. CDR3 nucleotide sequence: TGCAGTGCCCCGAGGGGGTCTGCGCAGTATTTT.

This clone was recorded once. The chain has TRBV11-3 and TRBJ1-1, with TRBD1 as a possible D gene (6 bases). There are 13 residues in the CDR3. Trimming removed 5 bases from V and 4 bases from J, with 11 bases in between. Germline lookup yields CDR1 SGHNT and CDR2 YENEEA. The DNA for the CDR3 is TGTGCCAGCAGCGCCAGGGGTAGCACTGAAGCTTTCTTT. Amino acids: CASSARGSTEAFF.

The chain joins TRBV5-4 to TRBJ1-1; D remains unclear. Germline assignment: CDR1 SGHNT and CDR2 YYREEE (reference sequence). CDR3 length: 15 amino acids. Trimming took off 0 bases at V and 5 bases at J, with 14 bases between the two ends. CDR3 region: CASSLVVGVRTEAFF. The DNA of the CDR3 is TGTGCCAGCAGCTTGGTAGTCGGGGTTCGGACTGAAGCTTTCTTT.